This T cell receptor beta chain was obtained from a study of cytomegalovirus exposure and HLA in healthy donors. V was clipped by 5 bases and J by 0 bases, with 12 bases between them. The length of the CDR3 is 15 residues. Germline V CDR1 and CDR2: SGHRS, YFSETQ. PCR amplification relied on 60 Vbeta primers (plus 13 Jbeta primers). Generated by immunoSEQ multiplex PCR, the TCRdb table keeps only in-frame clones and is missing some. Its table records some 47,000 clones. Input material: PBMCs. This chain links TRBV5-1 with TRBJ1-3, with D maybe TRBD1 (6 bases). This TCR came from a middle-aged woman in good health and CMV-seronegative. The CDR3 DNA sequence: TGCGCCAGCAGGACGTCGGACAGCTCTGGAAACACCATATATTTT. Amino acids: CASRTSDSSGNTIYF.